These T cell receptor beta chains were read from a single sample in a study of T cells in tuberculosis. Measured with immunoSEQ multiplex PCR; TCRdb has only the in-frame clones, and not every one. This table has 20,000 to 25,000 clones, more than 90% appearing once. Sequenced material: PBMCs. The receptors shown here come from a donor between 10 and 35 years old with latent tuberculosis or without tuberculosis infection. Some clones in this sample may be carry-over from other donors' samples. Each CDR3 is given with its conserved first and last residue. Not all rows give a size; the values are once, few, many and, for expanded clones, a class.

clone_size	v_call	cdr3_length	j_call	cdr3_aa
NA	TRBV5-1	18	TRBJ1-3	CASSFFSMLRTGGNTIYF
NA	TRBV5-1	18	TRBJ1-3	CASSFGAGYARFGNTIYF
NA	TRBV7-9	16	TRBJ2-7	CASSLKAAAGGYEQYF
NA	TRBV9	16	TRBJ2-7	CASSVSSGTGSYEQYF
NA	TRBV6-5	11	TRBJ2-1	CASRRQNEQFF
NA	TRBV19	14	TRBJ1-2	CASSTSPWGDGYTF
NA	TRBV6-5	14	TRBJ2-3	CASSPQTPTDTQYF
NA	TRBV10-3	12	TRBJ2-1	CAISESPFVQFF
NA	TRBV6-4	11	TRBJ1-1	CASYRDTEAFF
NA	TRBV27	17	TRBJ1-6	CASSARRQETYNSPLHF
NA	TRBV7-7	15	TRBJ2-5	CASSATGTRKETQYF
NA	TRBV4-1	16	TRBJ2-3	CASSHIAGGRSDTQYF
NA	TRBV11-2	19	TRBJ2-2	CASSLRDSRQGAVGGELFF
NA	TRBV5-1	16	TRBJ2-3	CASSLADNRGRDTQYF
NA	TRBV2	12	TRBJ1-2	CAKQRGARGYTF
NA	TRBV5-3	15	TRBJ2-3	CARSGPGLSTDTQYF
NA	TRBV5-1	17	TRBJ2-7	CASSLETGTGNSYEQYF
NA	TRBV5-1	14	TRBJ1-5	CASSPGQGAQPQHF
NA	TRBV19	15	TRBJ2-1	CASSLSGSPIDEQFF
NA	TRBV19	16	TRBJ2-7	CASSIVGPAGVYEQYF
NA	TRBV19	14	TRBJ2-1	CASLQGGAYNEQFF
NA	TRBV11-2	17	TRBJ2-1	CASSKARGSAGLNEQFF
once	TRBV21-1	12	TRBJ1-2	CASSNPQGAFTF
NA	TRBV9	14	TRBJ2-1	CASSVGTYAGPGFF
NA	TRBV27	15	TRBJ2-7	CASSIVARGSYEQYF
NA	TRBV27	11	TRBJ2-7	CASTAGNEQYF
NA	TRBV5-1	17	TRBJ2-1	CASSLGIATGPYNEQFF
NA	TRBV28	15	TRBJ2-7	CASSSPGLAAYEQYF
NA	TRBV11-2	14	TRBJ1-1	CASSSIQGRTEAFF
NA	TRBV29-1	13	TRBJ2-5	CSVGWRLQETQYF
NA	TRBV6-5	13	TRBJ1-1	CASGRGRDTEAFF
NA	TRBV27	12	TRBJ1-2	CASSSLRDGYTF
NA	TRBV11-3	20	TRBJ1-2	CASSPLGRVPYDRAGRGYTF
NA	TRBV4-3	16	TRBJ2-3	CASSQDAGVRTDTQYF
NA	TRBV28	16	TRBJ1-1	CASRIYVGGRGTEAFF
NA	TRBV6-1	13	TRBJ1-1	CASRSREFTEAFF
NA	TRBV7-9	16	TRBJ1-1	CASSLRPGQLNTEAFF
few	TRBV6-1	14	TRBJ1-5	CASRDRASNQPQHF
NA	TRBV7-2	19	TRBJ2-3	CASSLTSRLAGVRRDTQYF
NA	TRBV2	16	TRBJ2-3	CASSAGLAGGTDTQYF
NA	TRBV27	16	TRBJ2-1	CASSLSGAGVYNEQFF
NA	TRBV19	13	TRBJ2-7	CASSIGGWGEQYF
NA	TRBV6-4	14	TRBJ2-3	CASSDRAGADTQYF
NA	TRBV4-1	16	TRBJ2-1	CASSQDLWDRGNEQFF
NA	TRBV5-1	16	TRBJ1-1	CASSSREGGAETEAFF
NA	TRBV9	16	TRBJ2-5	CASSAEGTRIRETQYF
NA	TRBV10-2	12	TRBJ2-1	CASSLYPREQFF
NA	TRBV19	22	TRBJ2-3	CASKAGLAGVGLAQIALGTQYF
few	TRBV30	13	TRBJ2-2	CAWSVLGGGELFF